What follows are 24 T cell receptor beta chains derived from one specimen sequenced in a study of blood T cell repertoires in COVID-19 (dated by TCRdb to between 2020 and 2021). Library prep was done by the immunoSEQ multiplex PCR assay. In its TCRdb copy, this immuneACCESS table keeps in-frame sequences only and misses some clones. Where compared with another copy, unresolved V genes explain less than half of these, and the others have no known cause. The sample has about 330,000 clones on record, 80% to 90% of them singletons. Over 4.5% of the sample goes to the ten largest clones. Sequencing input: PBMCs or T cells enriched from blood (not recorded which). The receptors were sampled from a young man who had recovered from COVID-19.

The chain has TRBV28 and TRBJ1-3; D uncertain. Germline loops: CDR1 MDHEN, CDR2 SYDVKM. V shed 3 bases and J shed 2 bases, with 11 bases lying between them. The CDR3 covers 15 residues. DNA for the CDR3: TGTGCCAGCAGTTTCCGGGAAGTGGCTGGAAACACCATATATTTT. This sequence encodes CASSFREVAGNTIYF.

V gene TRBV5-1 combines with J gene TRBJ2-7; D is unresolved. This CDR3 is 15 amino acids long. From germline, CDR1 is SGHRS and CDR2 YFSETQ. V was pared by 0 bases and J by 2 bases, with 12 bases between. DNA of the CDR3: TGCGCCAGCAGCTTGGGATACAGCCGCCCCTACGAGCAGTACTTC. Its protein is CASSLGYSRPYEQYF.

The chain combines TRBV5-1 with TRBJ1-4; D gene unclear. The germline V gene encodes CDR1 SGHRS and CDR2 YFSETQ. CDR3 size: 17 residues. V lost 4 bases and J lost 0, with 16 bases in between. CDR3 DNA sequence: TGCGCCAGCAGCACCCTCCCGGGGTATGCAACTAATGAAAAACTGTTTTTT. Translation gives CASSTLPGYATNEKLFF.

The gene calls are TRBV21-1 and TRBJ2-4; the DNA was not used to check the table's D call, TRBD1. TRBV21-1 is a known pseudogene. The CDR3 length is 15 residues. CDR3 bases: TGTGCCAGCAGCCGACTCAGGGTTGGCAAAAACATTCAGTACTTC. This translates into CASSRLRVGKNIQYF.

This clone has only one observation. The chain's CDR3 is CASSHKLAGGPGANVLTF. The CDR3 DNA reads TGTGCCAGCAGCCACAAACTAGCGGGGGGGCCAGGGGCCAACGTCCTGACTTTC. The chain is built from TRBV3-1 (or the pseudogene TRBV3-2) and TRBJ2-6; TRBD2 matches at 13 bases. Germline loops: CDR1 LGHDT, CDR2 YNNKEL (reference sequence). With V trimmed by 3 bases and J by 4 bases, 6 bases remained unmatched. This CDR3 region has 18 residues.

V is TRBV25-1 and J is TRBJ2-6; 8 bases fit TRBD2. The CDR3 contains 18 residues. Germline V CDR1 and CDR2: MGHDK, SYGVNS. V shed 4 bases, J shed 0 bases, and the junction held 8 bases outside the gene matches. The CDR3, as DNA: TGTGCCAGCAGTGCGTTCTGGCGGGGGGCCTCTGGGGCCAACGTCCTGACTTTC. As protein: CASSAFWRGASGANVLTF.

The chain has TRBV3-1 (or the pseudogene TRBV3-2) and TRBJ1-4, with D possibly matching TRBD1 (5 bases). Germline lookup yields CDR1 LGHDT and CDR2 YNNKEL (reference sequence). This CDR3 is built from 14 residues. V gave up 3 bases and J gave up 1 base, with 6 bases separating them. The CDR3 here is CASSQGGTNEKLFF. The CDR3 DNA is TGTGCCAGCAGCCAGGGGGGAACTAATGAAAAACTGTTTTTT.

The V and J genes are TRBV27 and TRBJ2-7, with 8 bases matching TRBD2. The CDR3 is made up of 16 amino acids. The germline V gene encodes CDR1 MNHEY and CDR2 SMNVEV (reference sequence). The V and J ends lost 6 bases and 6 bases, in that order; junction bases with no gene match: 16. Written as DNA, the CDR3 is TGTGCCAGCAGATCCACCGGGATAGCGGGGAGTGGCGAGCAGTACTTC. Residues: CASRSTGIAGSGEQYF.

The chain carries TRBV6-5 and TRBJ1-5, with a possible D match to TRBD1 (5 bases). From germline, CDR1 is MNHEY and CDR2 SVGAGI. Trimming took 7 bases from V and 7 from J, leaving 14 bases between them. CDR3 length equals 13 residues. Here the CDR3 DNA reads TGTGCCAGCATGTTGGGGCTGTTCCAGCCCCAGCATTTT. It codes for CASMLGLFQPQHF.

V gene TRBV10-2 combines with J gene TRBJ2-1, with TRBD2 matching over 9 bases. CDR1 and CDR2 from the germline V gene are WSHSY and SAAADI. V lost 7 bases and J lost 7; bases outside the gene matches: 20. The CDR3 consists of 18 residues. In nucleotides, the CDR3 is TGCGCCAGCAAAATAGCGGGGGCCCCGGGAGGGGGAGGAAATGAGCAGTTCTTC. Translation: CASKIAGAPGGGGNEQFF.

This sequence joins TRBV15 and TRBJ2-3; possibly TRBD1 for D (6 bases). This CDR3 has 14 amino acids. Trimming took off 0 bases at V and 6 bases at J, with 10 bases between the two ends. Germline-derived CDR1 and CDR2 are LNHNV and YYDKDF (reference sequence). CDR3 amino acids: CATSRETGYDTQYF. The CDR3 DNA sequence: TGTGCCACCAGCAGAGAGACAGGTTACGATACGCAGTATTTT.

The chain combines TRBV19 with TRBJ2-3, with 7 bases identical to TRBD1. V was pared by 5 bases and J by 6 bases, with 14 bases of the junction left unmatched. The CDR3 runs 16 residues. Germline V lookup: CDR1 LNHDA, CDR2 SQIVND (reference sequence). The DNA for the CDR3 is TGTGCCAGTAGTGCATTTAGGGACAGAGGACAGGATACGCAGTATTTT. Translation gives CASSAFRDRGQDTQYF.

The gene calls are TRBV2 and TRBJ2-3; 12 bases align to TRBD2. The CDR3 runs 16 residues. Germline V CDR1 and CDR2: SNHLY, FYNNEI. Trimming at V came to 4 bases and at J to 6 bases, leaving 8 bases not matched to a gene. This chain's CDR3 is CASSVKLAGGGDTQYF. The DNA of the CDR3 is TGTGCCAGCAGTGTAAAACTAGCGGGGGGCGGGGATACGCAGTATTTT.

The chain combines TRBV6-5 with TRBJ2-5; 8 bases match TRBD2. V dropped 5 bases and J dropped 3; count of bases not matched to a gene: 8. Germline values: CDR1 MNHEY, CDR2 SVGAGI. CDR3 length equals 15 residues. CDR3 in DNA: TGTGCCAGCAGTCGACCCGGGACTAGTGAAGAGACCCAGTACTTC. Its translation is CASSRPGTSEETQYF.

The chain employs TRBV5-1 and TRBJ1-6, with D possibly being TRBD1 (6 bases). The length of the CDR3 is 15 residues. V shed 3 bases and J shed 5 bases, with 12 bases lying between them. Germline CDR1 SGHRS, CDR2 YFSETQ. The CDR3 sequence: CASSSGAGDNSPLHF. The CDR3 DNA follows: TGCGCCAGCAGCTCTGGGGCAGGGGATAATTCACCCCTCCACTTT.

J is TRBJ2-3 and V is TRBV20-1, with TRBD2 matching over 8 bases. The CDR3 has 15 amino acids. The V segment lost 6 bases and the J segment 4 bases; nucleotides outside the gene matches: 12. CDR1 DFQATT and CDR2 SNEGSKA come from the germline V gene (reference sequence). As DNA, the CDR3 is TGCAGTGCCAGTCACCCGGGGGGGCAGGCAGATACGCAGTATTTT. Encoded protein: CSASHPGGQADTQYF.

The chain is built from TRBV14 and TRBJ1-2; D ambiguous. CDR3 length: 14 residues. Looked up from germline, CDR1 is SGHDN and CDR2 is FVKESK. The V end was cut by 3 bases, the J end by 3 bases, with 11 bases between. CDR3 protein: CASSHGISHYGYTF. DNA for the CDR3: TGTGCCAGCAGCCACGGGATCTCTCACTATGGCTACACCTTC.

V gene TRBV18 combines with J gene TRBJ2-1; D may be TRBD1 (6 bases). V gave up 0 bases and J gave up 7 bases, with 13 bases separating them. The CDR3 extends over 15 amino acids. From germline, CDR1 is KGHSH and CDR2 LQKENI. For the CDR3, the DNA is TGTGCCAGCTCACCACCGAGGGGGTTAGTGAATGAGCAGTTCTTC. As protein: CASSPPRGLVNEQFF.

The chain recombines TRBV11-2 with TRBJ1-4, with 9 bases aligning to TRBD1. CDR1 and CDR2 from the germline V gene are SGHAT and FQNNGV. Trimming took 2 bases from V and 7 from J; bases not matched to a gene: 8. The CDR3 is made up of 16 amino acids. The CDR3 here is CASSLLAGTGLEKLFF. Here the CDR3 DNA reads TGTGCCAGCAGCTTACTAGCAGGGACAGGGCTTGAAAAACTGTTTTTT.

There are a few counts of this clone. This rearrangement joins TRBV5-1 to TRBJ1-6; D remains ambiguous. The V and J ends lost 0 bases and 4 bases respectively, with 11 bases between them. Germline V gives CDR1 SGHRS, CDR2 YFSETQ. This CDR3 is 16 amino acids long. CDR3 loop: CASSLVAGRYNSPLHF. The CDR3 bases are TGCGCCAGCAGCTTGGTGGCAGGTCGGTATAATTCACCCCTCCACTTT.

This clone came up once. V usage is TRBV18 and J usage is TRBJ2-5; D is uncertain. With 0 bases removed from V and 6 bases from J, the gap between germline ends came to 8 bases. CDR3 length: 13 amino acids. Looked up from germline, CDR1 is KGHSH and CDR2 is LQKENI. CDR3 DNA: TGTGCCAGCTCACCACCGCGATCCAAGACCCAGTACTTC. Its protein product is CASSPPRSKTQYF.

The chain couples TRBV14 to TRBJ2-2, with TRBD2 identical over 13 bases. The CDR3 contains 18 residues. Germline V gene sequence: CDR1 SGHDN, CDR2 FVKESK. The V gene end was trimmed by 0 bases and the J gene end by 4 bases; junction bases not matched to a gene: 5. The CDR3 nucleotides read TGTGCCAGCAGCCAAGATCCCTGGACTAGCGGGGGCACCGGGGAGCTGTTTTTT. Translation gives CASSQDPWTSGGTGELFF.

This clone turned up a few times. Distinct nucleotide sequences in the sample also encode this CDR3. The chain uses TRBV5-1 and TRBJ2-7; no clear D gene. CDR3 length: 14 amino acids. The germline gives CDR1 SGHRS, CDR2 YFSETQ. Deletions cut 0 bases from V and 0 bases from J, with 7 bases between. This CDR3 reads CASSLAGSSYEQYF. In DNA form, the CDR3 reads TGCGCCAGCAGCTTGGCAGGTTCCTCCTACGAGCAGTACTTC. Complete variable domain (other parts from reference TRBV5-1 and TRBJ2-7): KAGVTQTPRYLIKTRGQQVTLSCSPISGHRSVSWYQQTPGQGLQFLFEYFSETQRNKGNFPGRFSGRQFSNSRSEMNVSTLELGDSALYLCASSLAGSSYEQYFGPGTRLTVT.

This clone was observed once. DNA for the CDR3: TGCGCCAGCAGTGAGGCGGGTAACTATGGCTACACCTTC. Translated, it gives CASSEAGNYGYTF. The chain links TRBV10-2 to TRBJ1-2; D gene ambiguous. The CDR3 is 13 amino acids. Trimming cost V 2 bases and J 1 base, with 5 bases left between them. In germline, CDR1 is WSHSY, CDR2 SAAADI.